This entry lists 32 T cell receptor beta chains sequenced from one sample in a study of blood T cell repertoires in COVID-19. Repertoires were generated with immunoSEQ multiplex PCR, while TCRdb's copy carries only in-frame clones and drops some. Here the sample spans almost 250,000 clones, around nine tenths being singletons. The sequencing input was PBMCs or T cells enriched from blood (not recorded which). The origin of the receptors is a woman aged 45-59 years who had recovered from COVID-19.

The chain has TRBV4-1 and TRBJ1-5; possibly TRBD1 for D (5 bases). The CDR3 sequence is 14 residues long. V was clipped by 2 bases and J by 5 bases, with 10 bases between them. Germline V gene data show CDR1 as MGHRA and CDR2 as YSYEKL. CDR3 region: CASSQPDRYQPQHF. The DNA of the CDR3 is TGCGCCAGCAGCCAACCAGACAGATATCAGCCCCAGCATTTT.

V and J are TRBV5-1 and TRBJ1-2; perhaps TRBD1 as D (5 bases). The CDR3 sequence is 15 residues long. Per the germline V gene, CDR1 is SGHRS and CDR2 is YFSETQ. Trimming took off 0 bases at V and 6 bases at J, with 15 bases between the two ends. The CDR3 DNA sequence: TGCGCCAGCAGCTTGGATGCAGGGCGGGGAAATGGCTACACCTTC. It specifies CASSLDAGRGNGYTF.

This chain joins TRBV20-1 and TRBJ2-4; TRBD2 agrees at 10 bases. The V and J ends lost 3 bases and 9 bases, in that order; junction bases with no gene match: 14. The CDR3 totals 16 residues. Looked up from germline, CDR1 is DFQATT and CDR2 is SNEGSKA (reference sequence). CDR3 region: CSASPSGSGGIGIQYF. The CDR3 DNA reads TGCAGTGCTAGTCCTAGCGGGAGCGGGGGGATCGGCATTCAGTACTTC.

This clone was found a few times. V and J are TRBV5-1 and TRBJ2-1, with no clear D. The germline gives CDR1 SGHRS, CDR2 YFSETQ. Trimming stripped 2 bases from V and 0 bases from J, with 12 bases between. The CDR3 sequence is 16 residues long. As DNA, the CDR3 is TGCGCCAGCAGCTTAATTTCGTCTAGCTCCTACAATGAGCAGTTCTTC. Its protein product is CASSLISSSSYNEQFF.

The chain carries TRBV18 and TRBJ1-2; TRBD1 aligns across 8 bases. The CDR3 runs to 17 residues. Germline V lookup: CDR1 KGHSH, CDR2 LQKENI. Trimming cost V 3 bases and J 8 bases; bases outside gene matches: 17. The CDR3 coding sequence is TGTGCCAGCTCACCCTCCGGACAGGGAACGCTCGGGGTAGGCTACACCTTC. Amino acids: CASSPSGQGTLGVGYTF.

V and J are TRBV18 and TRBJ2-2; TRBD2 is a possible D gene (5 bases). Germline V CDR1 and CDR2: KGHSH, LQKENI. The CDR3 loop spans 16 amino acids. V lost 3 bases to trimming and J lost 2 bases, with 13 bases between them. The CDR3 DNA is TGTGCCAGCTCACCCACGTGGGAGAGAAACACCGGGGAGCTGTTTTTT. Translation: CASSPTWERNTGELFF.

The CDR3 coding sequence is TGCGCCAGCAGCTCGGGACTAGCGGGACAAGAGACCCAGTACTTC. Protein: CASSSGLAGQETQYF. The chain combines TRBV5-1 with TRBJ2-5; 13 nucleotides align to TRBD2. This CDR3 comprises 15 residues. V dropped 3 bases and J dropped 2; count of bases not matched to a gene: 1. Germline V CDR1 and CDR2: SGHRS, YFSETQ.

This chain joins TRBV5-4 and TRBJ1-2, with D hard to call. The V end was cut by 1 base, the J end by 4 bases, with 8 bases between. The CDR3 contains 13 residues. CDR1 is SGHNT and CDR2 is YYREEE in the germline V gene (reference sequence). CDR3 coding DNA: TGTGCCAGCAGCTTGTTGGGAGGCTATGGCTACACCTTC. Amino acid sequence: CASSLLGGYGYTF.

This chain links TRBV18 with TRBJ1-2; tentative D call: TRBD1 (6 bases). CDR3 length equals 15 residues. CDR1 KGHSH and CDR2 LQKENI come from the germline V gene. Trimming shortened V by 3 bases and J by 0 bases, and 11 bases separated the two germline ends. This CDR3 is CASSPGAGANYGYTF. The CDR3, as DNA: TGTGCCAGCTCACCGGGGGCGGGAGCTAACTATGGCTACACCTTC.

The chain links TRBV5-1 to TRBJ1-1; a weak D match, TRBD1 (5 bases). The CDR3 extends over 15 amino acids. The V end lost 4 bases, the J end lost 2 bases, and 15 bases lay between the germline ends. Germline V gene lookup returns CDR1 SGHRS and CDR2 YFSETQ. The CDR3 coding sequence is TGCGCCAGCAGCCCCGCCCTACAGGTTAACACTGAAGCTTTCTTT. Residues: CASSPALQVNTEAFF.

CDR3 loop: CAISGGWSGPRSRRYEQYF. The CDR3 bases are TGTGCCATCAGTGGTGGTTGGAGCGGACCCCGTTCCCGGAGGTACGAGCAGTACTTC. V and J are TRBV10-3 and TRBJ2-7; possibly TRBD2 for D (5 bases). Trimming removed 4 bases at V and 4 bases at J, with 29 bases between. Germline V gene data show CDR1 as ENHRY and CDR2 as SYGVKD. The CDR3 length is 19 residues.

In this sample, this clone turned up a few times. The rearrangement joins TRBV5-4 to TRBJ2-5, with 8 bases matching TRBD2. This CDR3 has 14 amino acids. V lost 3 bases, J lost 1 base, and 2 bases stayed unmatched. CDR1 and CDR2 (germline): SGHNT, YYREEE (reference sequence). CDR3 protein: CASSSGRGQETQYF. For the CDR3, the DNA is TGTGCCAGCAGCTCCGGGAGGGGCCAAGAGACCCAGTACTTC.

The chain joins TRBV10-1 to TRBJ2-7, with D possibly being TRBD1 (6 bases). CDR3 length: 14 residues. Germline loops: CDR1 WNHNN, CDR2 SYGVQD (reference sequence). Trimming removed 0 bases from V and 5 bases from J, with 11 bases in between. This chain's CDR3 is CASSESSRGHEQYF. The CDR3 nucleotides are TGCGCCAGCAGTGAGTCGTCCAGGGGCCACGAGCAGTACTTC.

The V gene is TRBV30, the J gene TRBJ2-3, with 9 bases aligning to TRBD2. Germline V CDR1 and CDR2: GTSNPN, SVGIG (reference sequence). The CDR3 has 15 amino acids. For the CDR3, the DNA is TGTGCTTACAATAGCGGGAGTTCAGTCGCAGATACGCAGTATTTT. It is translated as CAYNSGSSVADTQYF.

The chain joins TRBV12-5 to TRBJ2-7; D possibly corresponds to TRBD1 (5 bases). Germline CDR1 reads LGHNT; CDR2 reads FRNRAP. Trimming stripped 6 bases from V and 2 bases from J, with 11 bases between. CDR3 length equals 13 residues. CDR3 coding DNA: TGTGCTAGTGGATCAGGGTTCCCCTACGAGCAGTACTTC. Amino acids: CASGSGFPYEQYF. Full variable domain (missing parts from reference TRBV12-5 and TRBJ2-7): DARVTQTPRHKVTEMGQEVTMRCQPILGHNTVFWYRQTMMQGLELLAYFRNRAPLDDSGMPKDRFSAEMPDATLATLKIQPSEPRDSAVYFCASGSGFPYEQYFGPGTRLTVT.

About this clone itself: The junction does not match germline at one end; this may be a read error. The chain recombines TRBV7-9 with TRBJ2-3, with 9 bases fitting TRBD2. The CDR3 has 14 residues. Germline CDR1 and CDR2: SEHNR and FQNEAQ (reference sequence). The CDR3: CASSLAGATDTQYF. CDR3 in DNA: TGTGCCAGCAGTTTAGCGGGAGCCACAGATACGCAGTATTTT.

This sequence joins TRBV5-4 and TRBJ1-6; D remains unclear. Germline CDR1 is SGHNT and CDR2 is YYREEE (reference sequence). CDR3 size: 17 residues. The V and J ends lost 0 bases and 5 bases respectively, with 15 bases between them. In DNA, the CDR3 is TGTGCCAGCAGCTTGGGCCCGCCGACACTTAATAATTCACCCCTCCACTTT. Translating it yields CASSLGPPTLNNSPLHF.

The chain joins TRBV25-1 to TRBJ1-6, with TRBD1 matching 8 bases. CDR1 MGHDK and CDR2 SYGVNS come from the germline V gene. Germline trimming cut 5 bases from V and 5 bases from J; bases unmatched to any gene: 5. The CDR3 length is 15 residues. DNA of the CDR3: TGTGCCAGCAGTCCACAGGGGGGAAATAATTCACCCCTCCACTTT. This translates into CASSPQGGNNSPLHF.

The chain links TRBV9 to TRBJ2-7; 9 bases line up with TRBD2. There are 16 residues in the CDR3. CDR1 is SGDLS and CDR2 is YYNGEE in the germline V gene. With 5 bases clipped from V and 6 bases from J, the junction kept 15 bases outside the gene matches. In DNA, the CDR3 is TGTGCCAGCAGGTCCACAACCGGGACTAGCATTTCCGAGCAGTACTTC. Translation: CASRSTTGTSISEQYF. The full variable domain, completed using reference TRBV9 and TRBJ2-7, is DSGVTQTPKHLITATGQRVTLRCSPRSGDLSVYWYQQSLDQGLQFLIQYYNGEERAKGNILERFSAQQFPDLHSELNLSSLELGDSALYFCASRSTTGTSISEQYFGPGTRLTVT.

This chain's CDR3 is CASSRPGLAVYEQYF. CDR3 coding DNA: TGTGCCAGCAGCCGCCCCGGACTAGCGGTGTACGAGCAGTACTTC. The chain uses TRBV5-4 and TRBJ2-7; the match to TRBD2 covers 10 bases. The CDR3 has 15 amino acids. J gave up 4 bases and V 4 bases, and 8 bases lay outside the gene matches. Germline V gene data show CDR1 as SGHNT and CDR2 as YYREEE (reference sequence).

This chain connects TRBV30 to TRBJ2-1, with 11 bases identical to TRBD2. V was clipped by 0 bases and J by 7 bases; unmatched bases: 5. This CDR3 is built from 15 residues. Germline values: CDR1 GTSNPN, CDR2 SVGIG (reference sequence). The CDR3 loop is CAWSVASGRLNEQFF. CDR3 sequence (DNA): TGTGCCTGGAGTGTCGCTAGCGGGAGGTTGAATGAGCAGTTCTTC.

J is TRBJ1-2 and V is TRBV19, with D unresolved. Between the trimmed V and J ends, which lost 5 bases and 3 bases, there was a span of 19 bases. CDR3 length equals 16 residues. Germline loops: CDR1 LNHDA, CDR2 SQIVND (reference sequence). The DNA of the CDR3 is TGTGCCAGTAGTTTCGCTCGGACTTTCTCGGACTATGGCTACACCTTC. Residues: CASSFARTFSDYGYTF.

CDR3 DNA sequence: TGTGCCAGCAGCTTAGTGTCGTTGGGTAGTGCGGCCAGAAACACCATATATTTT. This sequence encodes CASSLVSLGSAARNTIYF. The rearrangement uses TRBV7-9 and TRBJ1-3; D is ambiguous. V dropped 1 base and J dropped 5 bases, with 21 bases sitting between them. The CDR3 is 18 amino acids. Germline V gene data show CDR1 as SEHNR and CDR2 as FQNEAQ (reference sequence).

The J gene is TRBJ1-5, the V gene TRBV19, with 7 nucleotides matching TRBD1. The germline V gene has CDR1 LNHDA and CDR2 SQIVND (reference sequence). With V trimmed by 4 bases and J by 1 base, 7 bases remained unmatched. The CDR3 loop spans 16 amino acids. CDR3 sequence: CASSRTGRGSNQPQHF. The CDR3 DNA is TGTGCCAGTAGTAGGACAGGTAGAGGAAGCAATCAGCCCCAGCATTTT.

The chain couples TRBV13 to TRBJ1-6, with TRBD1 as a possible D gene (5 bases). Germline values: CDR1 PRHDT, CDR2 FYEKMQ (reference sequence). Trimming cost V 8 bases and J 10 bases, with 18 bases left between them. The CDR3 is 14 residues long. The CDR3: CASRVRGGKSPLHF. Written as DNA, the CDR3 is TGTGCCAGCCGGGTAAGGGGAGGGAAGTCACCCCTCCACTTT. The variable domain in full, completed from reference TRBV13 and TRBJ1-6, reads AAGVIQSPRHLIKEKRETATLKCYPIPRHDTVYWYQQGPGQDPQFLISFYEKMQSDKGSIPDRFSAQQFSDYHSELNMSSLELGDSALYFCASRVRGGKSPLHFGNGTRLTVT.

V and J are TRBV5-6 and TRBJ2-5; 8 bases fit TRBD2. Germline CDR1 reads SGHDT; CDR2 reads YYEEEE. The length of the CDR3 is 18 residues. J gave up 1 base and V 0 bases, and 11 bases lay outside the gene matches. CDR3 region: CASSLAGGAGAFQETQYF. The CDR3 nucleotides read TGTGCCAGCAGCTTGGCCGGGGGAGCGGGAGCCTTCCAAGAGACCCAGTACTTC.

The chain recombines TRBV18 with TRBJ1-6; no clear D gene. Germline CDR1 KGHSH, CDR2 LQKENI. CDR3 length: 14 amino acids. V dropped 5 bases and J dropped 7 bases, with 12 bases sitting between them. The DNA of the CDR3 is TGTGCCAGCTCAACATCAGGTGGGAATTCACCCCTCCACTTT. It specifies CASSTSGGNSPLHF.

The chain uses TRBV7-9 and TRBJ1-2; D perhaps matches TRBD1 (5 bases). The CDR3 spans 12 residues. Per germline, CDR1 SEHNR and CDR2 FQNEAQ (reference sequence). V was pared by 5 bases and J by 6 bases, with 10 bases between. CDR3 DNA sequence: TGTGCCAGCAGCCGAGACAGTAATGGCTACACCTTC. It codes for CASSRDSNGYTF.

Concerning this clone: This CDR3 is also generated by other DNA sequences in the sample. The chain combines TRBV19 with TRBJ1-2; 9 bases line up with TRBD1. Trimming cost V 5 bases and J 0 bases; bases outside gene matches: 7. Germline V gene lookup returns CDR1 LNHDA and CDR2 SQIVND (reference sequence). The CDR3 is made up of 16 amino acids. This CDR3 reads CASSVPGQGSNYGYTF. Here the CDR3 DNA reads TGTGCCAGTAGTGTTCCGGGACAGGGTTCTAACTATGGCTACACCTTC.

The chain is built from TRBV5-1 and TRBJ1-1, with 9 nucleotides matching TRBD1. Germline lookup yields CDR1 SGHRS and CDR2 YFSETQ. V lost 3 bases, J lost 4 bases, and 7 bases stayed unmatched. The CDR3 sequence is 15 residues long. CDR3 in amino acids: CASSSLTGGITEAFF. For the CDR3, the DNA is TGCGCCAGCAGCTCCCTAACAGGGGGCATCACTGAAGCTTTCTTT.

This clone turned up a few times. This chain uses TRBV5-3 with TRBJ1-6; TRBD1 matches 8 bases. TRBV5-3 is reported as an ORF; its role is uncertain. This CDR3 spans 16 amino acids. With V trimmed by 0 bases and J by 7 bases, 6 bases remained unmatched. The CDR3 protein is CARSLDNRTGNSPLHF. In DNA, the CDR3 is TGTGCCAGAAGCTTGGACAACCGGACAGGGAATTCACCCCTCCACTTT.

The chain employs TRBV19 and TRBJ1-3; 7 nucleotides agree with TRBD1. This CDR3 comprises 14 residues. Germline loops: CDR1 LNHDA, CDR2 SQIVND (reference sequence). The V segment lost 9 bases and the J segment 0 bases; nucleotides outside the gene matches: 5. CDR3 region: CASARDSSGNTIYF. The CDR3 DNA follows: TGTGCCAGCGCCCGGGACAGCTCTGGAAACACCATATATTTT.